This T cell receptor (beta chain) came from a study of molecular identifiers for immune sequencing clone quantification. Study overall: Replicate runs used RNA from roughly 21,000 or 96,000 naive CD8 cells, which was split five ways into aliquots, and four of those aliquots were then sequenced.

Naive CD8 T cells were picked out by sorting for CD8+CD4-CCR7+CD45RA+. TCRdb called the PCR reads again in MiXCR, with one record for every CDR3 protein. The sample includes hundreds of thousands of distinct CDR3 sequences, around 20% of them seen just once. Sequenced material: naive CD8+ T cells from blood, with Jurkat cell RNA spiked in. This sample's subset: FACS-sorted CD8+CD4-CCR7+CD45RA+ naive T cells. The receptor was isolated from a human donor in good health. Some libraries in this study had Jurkat cell RNA spiked in.

The CDR3 sequence is CSASYQGESTDTQYF. The DNA for the CDR3 is TGCAGTGCTAGTTATCAGGGGGAGAGCACAGATACGCAGTATTTT. The chain couples TRBV20-1 to TRBJ2-3; 7 nucleotides agree with TRBD1. CDR1 and CDR2 from the germline V gene are DFQATT and SNEGSKA (reference sequence). This CDR3 spans 15 amino acids. V lost 3 bases and J lost 0; bases outside the gene matches: 6.